The 6 T cell receptor beta chains listed next were all sequenced from one sample in a study of cytomegalovirus exposure and HLA in healthy donors. Both 60 Vbeta primers and 13 Jbeta primers went into the PCR. Measured with immunoSEQ multiplex PCR; TCRdb has only the in-frame clones, and not every one. The sample yields some 110,000 clones, over 60% seen once. The sequencing input was PBMCs. These receptor sequences come from a young woman in good health and CMV-seronegative.

V usage is TRBV6-5 and J usage is TRBJ2-7, with TRBD2 matching over 11 bases. Trimming removed 6 bases from V and 5 bases from J; junction bases left unmatched: 9. Germline V CDR1 and CDR2: MNHEY, SVGAGI. CDR3 length: 15 amino acids. The CDR3 bases are TGTGCCAGCAGACTAATAGCGGGAGGGCCGGACGAGCAGTACTTC. This gives the protein CASRLIAGGPDEQYF.

The chain links TRBV28 to TRBJ2-7; possibly TRBD2 for D (6 bases). Germline loops: CDR1 MDHEN, CDR2 SYDVKM. This CDR3 contains 14 residues. Trimming took 3 bases from V and 2 from J, leaving 11 bases between them. The CDR3 reads CASSFGTYAYEQYF. The CDR3, as DNA: TGTGCCAGCAGTTTCGGGACTTATGCCTACGAGCAGTACTTC.

This sequence joins TRBV2 and TRBJ2-3; 13 bases agree with TRBD2. With V trimmed by 6 bases and J by 6 bases, 12 bases remained unmatched. Germline CDR1 reads SNHLY; CDR2 reads FYNNEI. CDR3 length: 17 amino acids. As DNA, the CDR3 is TGTGCCAGCAGGGACGGACTAGCGGGGGCCTCCGGGGATACGCAGTATTTT. It translates to CASRDGLAGASGDTQYF.

This clone was counted only a few times. V usage is TRBV27 and J usage is TRBJ2-5; 8 positions match TRBD1. Trimming removed 7 bases from V and 5 bases from J; junction bases left unmatched: 12. CDR1 and CDR2 (germline): MNHEY, SMNVEV (reference sequence). The CDR3 runs to 15 residues. This CDR3 reads CASTMGRGQSETQYF. In DNA, the CDR3 is TGTGCCAGCACCATGGGCAGGGGGCAATCGGAGACCCAGTACTTC.

The chain uses TRBV2 and TRBJ2-3; 7 bases agree with TRBD2. CDR1 SNHLY and CDR2 FYNNEI come from the germline V gene. There are 16 residues in the CDR3. Trimming took 1 base from V and 0 from J; bases not matched to a gene: 4. The CDR3 spells CASSEGLATSTDTQYF. DNA for the CDR3: TGTGCCAGCAGTGAAGGACTAGCCACTAGCACAGATACGCAGTATTTT.

The chain combines TRBV28 with TRBJ2-7, with D maybe TRBD2 (5 bases). The germline CDR1 and CDR2 sequences are MDHEN and SYDVKM. The CDR3 has 17 residues. V shed 2 bases and J shed 4 bases, with 21 bases lying between them. Here the CDR3 DNA reads TGTGCCAGCAGTTTAATATCCCGGACTTATTTCGGGTACGAGCAGTACTTC. It is translated as CASSLISRTYFGYEQYF. Full variable domain (remainder filled in from reference TRBV28 and TRBJ2-7): DVKVTQSSRYLVKRTGEKVFLECVQDMDHENMFWYRQDPGLGLRLIYFSYDVKMKEKGDIPEGYSVSREKKERFSLILESASTNQTSMYLCASSLISRTYFGYEQYFGPGTRLTVT.